A selection of T cell receptor delta chains follows, all from one sample in a study of gamma-delta chains in newborns, infants, children. TCRdb re-identified clones in the reads via CATT. There are some 10,000 delta-chain clones in the sample; roughly 9% occur only once, and roughly 8.6% lies in the top ten. The material sequenced was blood. The receptors shown here come from a child who was a newborn, infant or young child, either healthy, febrile or measles-vaccinated (not recorded which). Both conserved end residues are part of each CDR3. The D gene is left open where the match is weak. A row's size may be missing; if present it is once, few, many or a size class.

>TRDD3|NA|TRDJ1|TRDV2|17
CACDTIRGILGTDKLIF
TGTGCCTGTGACACCATCAGGGGGATACTGGGGACCGATAAACTCATCTTT
>TRDD3|few|TRDJ3|TRDV2|16
CACDTGGYGDTRQMFF
TGTGCCTGTGACACCGGGGGATACGGGGACACCCGACAGATGTTTTTC
>TRDD3|NA|TRDJ3|TRDV2|21
CACDTLLGDTRSSWDTRQMFF
TGTGCCTGTGACACCTTACTGGGGGATACTAGGAGCTCCTGGGACACCCGACAGATGTTTTTC
>TRDD2|few|TRDJ1|TRDV1|23
CALGDRNFLPQLGYPLYTDKLIF
TGTGCTCTTGGGGACAGAAACTTCCTACCCCAACTGGGTTATCCCCTGTACACCGATAAACTCATCTTT
>TRDD3|few|TRDJ1|TRDV2|15
CACDTWGDSGDKLIF
TGTGCCTGTGACACTTGGGGGGATTCTGGCGATAAACTCATCTTT
>NA|NA|TRDJ1|TRDV2|15
CACDKQIRGADKLIF
TGTGCCTGTGACAAACAAATACGGGGGGCCGATAAACTCATCTTT
>TRDD3|medium-sized|TRDJ2|TRDV2|15
CACDTVGILTAQLFF
TGTGCCTGTGACACCGTGGGGATACTGACAGCACAACTCTTCTTT
>TRDD3|NA|TRDJ3|TRDV2|19
CACDRLGDTRAWDTRQMFF
TGTGCCTGTGATCGGCTGGGGGATACCAGGGCCTGGGACACCCGACAGATGTTTTTC
>TRDD3|once|TRDJ3|TRDV2|19
CASASVGDSRSWDTRQMFF
TGTGCCTCCGCGTCGGTGGGGGATTCCCGCTCCTGGGACACCCGACAGATGTTTTTC
>TRDD3|few|TRDJ1|TRDV1|21
CALGEGAPSSGRGIRRGKLIF
TGTGCTCTTGGGGAAGGCGCCCCTTCCAGCGGTAGAGGGATACGACGTGGTAAACTCATCTTT
>TRDD3|NA|TRDJ1|TRDV1|20
CALGFTPRVYWGIHTDKLIF
TGTGCTCTTGGGTTCACCCCGAGGGTGTACTGGGGGATACACACCGATAAACTCATCTTT
>TRDD3|medium-sized|TRDJ1|TRDV2|16
CACDTNFGDTTDKLIF
TGTGCCTGTGACACGAATTTCGGGGATACGACCGATAAACTCATCTTT
>TRDD3|few|TRDJ3|TRDV2|19
CACDTVGDTGSWDTRQMFF
TGTGCCTGTGACACGGTGGGGGATACTGGCTCCTGGGACACCCGACAGATGTTTTTC
>TRDD3|medium-sized|TRDJ3|TRDV2|20
CACDTAAGGFGSWDTRQMFF
TGTGCCTGTGACACCGCAGCTGGGGGATTTGGCTCCTGGGACACCCGACAGATGTTTTTC
>TRDD3|few|TRDJ2|TRDV1|24
CALGEPSSLRSTGGSPCLTAQLFF
TGTGCTCTTGGGGAACCCTCTTCCTTACGCTCAACTGGGGGATCCCCATGTTTGACAGCACAACTCTTCTTT
>TRDD3|medium-sized|TRDJ3|TRDV2|17
CACDTTGGSWDTRQMFF
TGTGCCTGTGACACTACTGGGGGATCCTGGGACACCCGACAGATGTTTTTC
>TRDD3|medium-sized|TRDJ1|TRDV2|15
CACDTVGGDTDKLIF
TGTGCCTGTGACACCGTTGGGGGAGACACCGATAAACTCATCTTT
>TRDD3|NA|TRDJ1|TRDV2|19
CACDNLGDRSGYHTDKLIF
TGTGCCTGTGACAACCTGGGGGATCGGAGCGGGTACCACACCGATAAACTCATCTTT
>NA|few|TRDJ1|TRDV1|16
CALGERGYGVTGKLIF
TGTGCTCTTGGGGAACGGGGTTATGGGGTCACCGGTAAACTCATCTTT
>TRDD3|few|TRDJ3|TRDV2|20
CACDTVLGDTGNWDTRQMFF
TGTGCCTGTGACACCGTACTGGGGGATACGGGGAACTGGGACACCCGACAGATGTTTTTC
>TRDD3|few|TRDJ2|TRDV2|17
CACDTVVLGDIPAQLFF
TGTGCCTGTGACACCGTAGTCCTGGGGGATATTCCAGCACAACTCTTCTTT
>NA|NA|TRDJ1|TRDV2|18
CACDTMGFGAWDTDKLIF
TGTGCCTGTGACACCATGGGGTTTGGTGCATGGGATACCGATAAACTCATCTTT
>NA|NA|TRDJ3|TRDV2|20
CACDTGTVGVSSWDTRQMFF
TGTGCCTGTGACACTGGGACCGTGGGGGTTAGCTCCTGGGACACCCGACAGATGTTTTTC
>NA|NA|TRDJ1|TRDV2|16
CACDTVEGSRTDKLIF
TGTGCCTGTGACACCGTAGAGGGATCAAGAACCGATAAACTCATCTTT
>TRDD3|few|TRDJ1|TRDV2|16
CACDSMGIREADKLIF
TGTGCCTGTGACTCGATGGGGATACGCGAGGCCGATAAACTCATCTTT
>NA|few|TRDJ1|TRDV2|17
CACDTVGGNHRIDKLIF
TGTGCCTGTGACACCGTTGGGGGGAACCATCGCATCGATAAACTCATCTTT
>NA|NA|TRDJ1|TRDV2|15
CACDTVGRDTDKLIF
TGTGCCTGTGACACCGTCGGGAGGGATACCGATAAACTCATCTTT
>TRDD3|NA|TRDJ1|TRDV2|18
CACDTVGPLGDLTDRLIF
TGTGCCTGTGACACCGTCGGTCCCCTGGGGGATCTTACCGATAGACTCATCTTT
>TRDD3|NA|TRDJ1|TRDV1|16
CALGRTGGFYTDKLIF
TGTGCTCTTGGACGTACTGGGGGATTTTACACCGATAAACTCATCTTT
>TRDD3|NA|TRDJ1|TRDV2|15
CACVGLGDTTDKLIF
TGTGCCTGTGTCGGACTGGGGGATACTACCGATAAACTCATCTTT
>TRDD3|NA|TRDJ1|TRDV1|18
CALGERGGYARLGDKLIF
TGTGCTCTTGGGGAACGCGGGGGATACGCGCGGCTTGGGGATAAACTCATCTTT
>NA|medium-sized|TRDJ3|TRDV2|18
CACDTWGSSSWDTRQMFF
TGTGCCTGTGACACCTGGGGGTCAAGCTCCTGGGACACCCGACAGATGTTTTTC
>TRDD3|NA|TRDJ1|TRDV2|18
CACDTLVDGGDYTDKLIF
TGTGCCTGTGACACCCTTGTGGATGGGGGAGACTACACCGATAAACTCATCTTT
>TRDD2|few|TRDJ1|TRDV1|21
CALGEPLPTDMGGSYTDKLIF
TGTGCTCTTGGGGAGCCCCTTCCTACTGACATGGGGGGGTCGTACACCGATAAACTCATCTTT
>TRDD2|NA|TRDJ1|TRDV1|20
CALGELAGGFLKPSAYKLIF
TGTGCTCTTGGGGAACTAGCGGGCGGCTTCCTAAAACCTTCTGCTTATAAACTCATCTTT
>NA|NA|TRDJ1|TRDV2|19
CACDTVYWEILRNTDKLIF
TGTGCCTGTGACACCGTCTACTGGGAGATATTAAGAAACACCGATAAACTCATCTTT
>TRDD3|NA|TRDJ1|TRDV2|18
CACDPLVLGDEYTDKLIF
TGTGCCTGTGACCCCCTCGTACTGGGGGACGAGTACACCGATAAACTCATCTTT
>TRDD3|few|TRDJ3|TRDV2|18
CACDATGGYSWDTRQMFF
TGTGCCTGTGACGCTACTGGGGGATACTCCTGGGACACCCGACAGATGTTTTTC
>TRDD3|NA|TRDJ1|TRDV2|16
CACDLLGAGYTDKLIF
TGTGCCTGTGACTTACTGGGGGCCGGGTACACCGATAAACTCATCTTT
>TRDD3|NA|TRDJ3|TRDV2|22
CASDTDLMGDSRGSWDTRQMFF
TGTGCCAGTGACACCGACCTTATGGGGGATTCCCGGGGGTCCTGGGACACCCGACAGATGTTTTTC
>TRDD3|few|TRDJ1|TRDV2|16
CACDTLLLGDTDKLIF
TGTGCCTGTGACACCCTATTACTGGGGGACACCGATAAACTCATCTTT
>TRDD3|NA|TRDJ1|TRDV2|16
CACDQLGARGTDKLIF
TGTGCCTGTGACCAACTGGGGGCTAGAGGAACCGATAAACTCATCTTC
>NA|NA|TRDJ2|TRDV2|18
CACDTILGGGRLTAQLFF
TGTGCCTGTGACACCATCTTAGGGGGTGGTCGGCTGACAGCACAACTCTTCTTT
>TRDD3|medium-sized|TRDJ1|TRDV2|16
CACDGLGDPNTDKLIF
TGTGCCTGTGACGGACTGGGGGATCCAAACACCGATAAACTCATCTTT
>TRDD3|medium-sized|TRDJ1|TRDV2|18
CACDTGYRGDTRTDKLIF
TGTGCCTGTGACACCGGTTACCGGGGGGATACGAGGACCGATAAACTCATCTTT
>NA|NA|TRDJ1|TRDV1|20
CALGERGLLAGGLDTDKLIF
TGTGCTCTTGGGGAACGAGGCCTCCTAGCCGGGGGCTTAGACACCGATAAACTCATCTTT
>TRDD3|large|TRDJ1|TRDV2|18
CACDTMGDTPSYTDKLIF
TGTGCCTGTGACACAATGGGGGATACTCCCTCGTACACCGATAAACTCATCTTT
>TRDD3|NA|TRDJ3|TRDV2|18
CACDTGGYESWDTRQMFF
TGTGCCTGTGACACCGGGGGATACGAATCCTGGGACACCCGACAGATGTTTTTC
>NA|few|TRDJ2|TRDV1|16
CALGELKRAHAAQLFF
TGTGCTCTTGGGGAGCTCAAAAGGGCTCACGCAGCACAACTCTTCTTT